Presented here are 11 T cell receptor beta chains from one specimen sequenced in a study of blood T cell repertoires in COVID-19. The method was immunoSEQ multiplex PCR; TCRdb's version includes in-frame clones alone and lacks a portion of them. The table records 85,000 to 100,000 clones, 70% to 80% of them present only once. Input material: peripheral blood. Source of these receptors: a human donor in a cohort sampled during active COVID-19.

This clone was detected many times. CDR3 loop: CASSQGRTKPYEQYF. CDR3 nucleotides: TGCGCCAGCAGCCAAGGGCGGACAAAGCCGTACGAGCAGTACTTC. The chain recombines TRBV4-1 with TRBJ2-7, with D possibly TRBD1 on 5 matching bases. V shed 1 base and J shed 4 bases, with 14 bases lying between them. CDR3 length equals 15 residues. Germline CDR1 and CDR2: MGHRA and YSYEKL.

The rearrangement uses TRBV12-3 or TRBV12-4 and TRBJ2-7; a weak D match, TRBD2 (5 bases). V was cut by 3 bases and J by 6 bases, with 6 bases left in between. The length of the CDR3 is 11 residues. In nucleotides, the CDR3 is TGTGCCAGCAGTTTCCGGGGCGAGCAGTACTTC. Translation gives CASSFRGEQYF.

This clone has just one count. V and J are TRBV12-3 or TRBV12-4 and TRBJ2-1; 8 bases line up with TRBD1. This CDR3 region has 13 residues. V lost 6 bases and J lost 11; bases outside the gene matches: 9. This CDR3 is CASSRERTGKQFF. CDR3 in DNA: TGTGCCAGCAGCCGAGAACGGACAGGGAAGCAGTTCTTC.

This clone has just a few counts. V and J are TRBV4-1 and TRBJ2-7; 8 nucleotides line up with TRBD2. The CDR3 is 17 residues long. The trim removed 4 bases at V and 2 bases at J, leaving 13 bases unmatched. Germline V CDR1 and CDR2: MGHRA, YSYEKL. The CDR3, as DNA: TGCGCCAGCAGCCGCAGCGGGAGAGGGGTCGGGGCCTACGAGCAGTACTTC. Translating it yields CASSRSGRGVGAYEQYF.

V gene TRBV3-1 (or the pseudogene TRBV3-2) combines with J gene TRBJ2-7, with D maybe TRBD1 (5 bases). Trimming stripped 1 base from V and 3 bases from J, with 10 bases between. CDR1 and CDR2 from the germline V gene are LGHDT and YNNKEL (reference sequence). The CDR3 has 14 residues. CDR3 sequence reads: CASSQGVRGYEQYF. DNA of the CDR3: TGTGCCAGCAGCCAAGGCGTTAGGGGCTACGAGCAGTACTTC.

V and J are TRBV5-4 and TRBJ2-2; 14 bases align to TRBD2. The CDR3 runs to 18 residues. From germline, CDR1 is SGHNT and CDR2 YYREEE (reference sequence). V shed 4 bases and J 2 bases; nucleotides not matched to a gene: 7. The CDR3 spells CASSQGLAGDGNTGELFF. CDR3 sequence (DNA): TGTGCCAGCAGCCAGGGACTAGCGGGGGACGGTAACACCGGGGAGCTGTTTTTT. Full variable domain (missing parts from reference TRBV5-4 and TRBJ2-2): ETGVTQSPTHLIKTRGQQVTLRCSSQSGHNTVSWYQQALGQGPQFIFQYYREEENGRGNFPPRFSGLQFPNYSSELNVNALELDDSALYLCASSQGLAGDGNTGELFFGEGSRLTVL.

This clone was seen a few times. The gene calls are TRBV25-1 and TRBJ1-4; TRBD1 aligns across 10 bases. From germline, CDR1 is MGHDK and CDR2 SYGVNS. J lost 8 bases, V lost 5 bases, and 17 bases had no gene match. CDR3 length equals 18 residues. The CDR3 sequence: CASSPRTGGGLFREKLFF. CDR3 DNA sequence: TGTGCCAGCAGTCCGAGGACAGGGGGAGGATTATTTCGGGAAAAACTGTTTTTT.

This clone occurred a few times. V gene TRBV2 combines with J gene TRBJ2-2; D is unresolved. This CDR3 has 16 amino acids. Per the germline V gene, CDR1 is SNHLY and CDR2 is FYNNEI. The V end lost 2 bases, the J end lost 1 base, and 11 bases lay between the germline ends. The CDR3 region is CASSESASGNTGELFF. The DNA of the CDR3 is TGTGCCAGCAGTGAATCAGCGTCCGGGAACACCGGGGAGCTGTTTTTT.

The V gene is TRBV18, the J gene TRBJ2-1, with TRBD2 matching 11 bases. V lost 3 bases and J lost 4; bases outside the gene matches: 8. The germline gives CDR1 KGHSH, CDR2 LQKENI. The CDR3 contains 17 residues. CDR3 in amino acids: CASSPLGLAGIYNEQFF. The CDR3 region has the DNA TGTGCCAGCTCACCCCTAGGACTAGCGGGCATATACAATGAGCAGTTCTTC.

The V gene is TRBV6-5, the J gene TRBJ1-1; unclear D gene. CDR1 MNHEY and CDR2 SVGAGI come from the germline V gene. V was shortened by 0 bases and J by 6 bases, with 11 bases between the two germline ends. CDR3 length: 14 amino acids. The CDR3 is CASSYSDAGAEAFF. The CDR3 nucleotides read TGTGCCAGCAGTTACTCGGATGCGGGAGCTGAAGCTTTCTTT.

The chain joins TRBV7-2 to TRBJ2-2; a possible D gene is TRBD1 (5 bases). CDR3 length: 14 amino acids. Germline values: CDR1 SGHTA, CDR2 FQGNSA. Trimming pared 4 bases from V and 2 bases from J, leaving 8 bases between. The CDR3 loop reads CASSSDTNTGELFF. The DNA of the CDR3 is TGTGCCAGCAGCTCGGACACCAACACCGGGGAGCTGTTTTTT.